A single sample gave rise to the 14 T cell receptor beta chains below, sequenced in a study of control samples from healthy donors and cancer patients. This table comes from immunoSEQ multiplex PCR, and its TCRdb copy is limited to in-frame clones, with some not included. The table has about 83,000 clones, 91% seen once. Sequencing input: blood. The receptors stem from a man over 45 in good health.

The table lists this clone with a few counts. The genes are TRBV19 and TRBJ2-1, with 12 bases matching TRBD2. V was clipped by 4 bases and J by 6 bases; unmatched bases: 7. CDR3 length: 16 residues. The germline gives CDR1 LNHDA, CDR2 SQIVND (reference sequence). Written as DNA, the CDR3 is TGTGCCAGTAGTAAAGGACTAGCGGGGCTAGGCAATGAGCAGTTCTTC. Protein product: CASSKGLAGLGNEQFF.

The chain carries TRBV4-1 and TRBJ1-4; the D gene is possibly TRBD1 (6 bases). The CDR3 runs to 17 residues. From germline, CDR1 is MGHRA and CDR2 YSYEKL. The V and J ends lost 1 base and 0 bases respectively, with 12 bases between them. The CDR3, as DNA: TGCGCCAGCAGCCAAGTAAGGGGGAGAACAACTAATGAAAAACTGTTTTTT. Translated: CASSQVRGRTTNEKLFF.

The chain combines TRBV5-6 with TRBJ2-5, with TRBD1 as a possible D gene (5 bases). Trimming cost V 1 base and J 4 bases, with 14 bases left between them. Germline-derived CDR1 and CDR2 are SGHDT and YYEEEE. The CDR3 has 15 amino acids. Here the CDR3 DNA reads TGTGCCAGCAGCTTGTCAGGGTCCCAGCTAGAGACCCAGTACTTC. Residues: CASSLSGSQLETQYF. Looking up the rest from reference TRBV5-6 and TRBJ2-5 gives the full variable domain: DAGVTQSPTHLIKTRGQQVTLRCSPKSGHDTVSWYQQALGQGPQFIFQYYEEEERQRGNFPDRFSGHQFPNYSSELNVNALLLGDSALYLCASSLSGSQLETQYFGPGTRLLVL.

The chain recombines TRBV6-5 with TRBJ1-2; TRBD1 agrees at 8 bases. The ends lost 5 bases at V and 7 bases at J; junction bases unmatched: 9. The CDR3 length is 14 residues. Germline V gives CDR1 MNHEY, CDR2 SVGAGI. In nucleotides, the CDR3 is TGTGCCAGCAGTCCTCCAGGGGGCGCGATTGGCTACACCTTC. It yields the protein CASSPPGGAIGYTF.

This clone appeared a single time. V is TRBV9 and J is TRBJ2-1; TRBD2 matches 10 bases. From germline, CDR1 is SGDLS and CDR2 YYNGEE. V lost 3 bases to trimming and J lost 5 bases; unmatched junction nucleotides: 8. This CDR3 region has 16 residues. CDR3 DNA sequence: TGTGCCAGCAGCGCCCTCCTAGCGGGGGTAAACAATGAGCAGTTCTTC. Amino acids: CASSALLAGVNNEQFF.

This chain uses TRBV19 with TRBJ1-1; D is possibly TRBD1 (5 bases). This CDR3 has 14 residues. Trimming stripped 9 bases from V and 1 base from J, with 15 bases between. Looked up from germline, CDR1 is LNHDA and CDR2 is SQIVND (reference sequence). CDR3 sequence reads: CASKGGGWNTEAFF. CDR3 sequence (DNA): TGTGCCAGCAAAGGCGGGGGGTGGAACACTGAAGCTTTCTTT.

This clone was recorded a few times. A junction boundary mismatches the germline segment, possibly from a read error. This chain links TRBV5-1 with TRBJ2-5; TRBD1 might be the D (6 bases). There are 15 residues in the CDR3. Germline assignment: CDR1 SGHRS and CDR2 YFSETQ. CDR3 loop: CASTLSRGGAETQYF. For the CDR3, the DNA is TGCGCCAGCACCTTGTCCCGAGGGGGAGCCGAGACCCAGTACTTC.

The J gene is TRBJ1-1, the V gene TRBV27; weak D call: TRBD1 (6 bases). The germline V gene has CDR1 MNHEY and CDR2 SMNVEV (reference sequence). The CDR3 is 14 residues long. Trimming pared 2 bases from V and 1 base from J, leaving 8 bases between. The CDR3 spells CASSLTQGNTEAFF. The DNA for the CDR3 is TGTGCCAGCAGTTTAACACAGGGGAACACTGAAGCTTTCTTT.

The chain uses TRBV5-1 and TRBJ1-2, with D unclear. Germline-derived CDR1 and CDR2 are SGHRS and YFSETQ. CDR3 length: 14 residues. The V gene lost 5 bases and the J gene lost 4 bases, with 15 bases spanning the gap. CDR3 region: CASRRAEATYGYTF. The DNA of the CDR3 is TGCGCCAGCAGGAGGGCGGAGGCGACCTATGGCTACACCTTC.

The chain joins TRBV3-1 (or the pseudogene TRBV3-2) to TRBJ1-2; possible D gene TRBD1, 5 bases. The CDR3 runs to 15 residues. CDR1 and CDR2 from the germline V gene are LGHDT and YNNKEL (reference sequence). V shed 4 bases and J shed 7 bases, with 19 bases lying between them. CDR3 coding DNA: TGTGCCAGCAGCCTCCGAGCCGGGACCCGTGTTGGCTACACCTTC. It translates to CASSLRAGTRVGYTF.

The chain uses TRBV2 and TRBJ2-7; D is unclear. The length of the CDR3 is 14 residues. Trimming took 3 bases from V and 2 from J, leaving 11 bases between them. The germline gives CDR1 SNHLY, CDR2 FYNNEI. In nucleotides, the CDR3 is TGTGCCAGCAGTGATAAAAAGGGTCCCTACGAGCAGTACTTC. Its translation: CASSDKKGPYEQYF. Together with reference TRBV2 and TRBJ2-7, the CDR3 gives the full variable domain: EPEVTQTPSHQVTQMGQEVILRCVPISNHLYFYWYRQILGQKVEFLVSFYNNEISEKSEIFDDQFSVERPDGSNFTLKIRSTKLEDSAMYFCASSDKKGPYEQYFGPGTRLTVT.

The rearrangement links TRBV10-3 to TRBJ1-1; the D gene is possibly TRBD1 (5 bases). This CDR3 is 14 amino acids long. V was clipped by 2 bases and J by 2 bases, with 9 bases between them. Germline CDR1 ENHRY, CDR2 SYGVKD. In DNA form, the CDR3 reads TGTGCCATCAGTGAGGGACAAGCTAACACTGAAGCTTTCTTT. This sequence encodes CAISEGQANTEAFF.

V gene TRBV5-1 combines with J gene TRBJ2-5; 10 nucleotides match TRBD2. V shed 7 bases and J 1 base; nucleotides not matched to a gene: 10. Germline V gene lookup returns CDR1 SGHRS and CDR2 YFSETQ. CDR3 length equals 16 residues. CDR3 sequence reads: CASLPRAGGPQETQYF. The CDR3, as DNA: TGCGCCAGCCTACCCAGAGCGGGGGGGCCCCAAGAGACCCAGTACTTC. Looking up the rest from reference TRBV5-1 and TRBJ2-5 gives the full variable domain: KAGVTQTPRYLIKTRGQQVTLSCSPISGHRSVSWYQQTPGQGLQFLFEYFSETQRNKGNFPGRFSGRQFSNSRSEMNVSTLELGDSALYLCASLPRAGGPQETQYFGPGTRLLVL.

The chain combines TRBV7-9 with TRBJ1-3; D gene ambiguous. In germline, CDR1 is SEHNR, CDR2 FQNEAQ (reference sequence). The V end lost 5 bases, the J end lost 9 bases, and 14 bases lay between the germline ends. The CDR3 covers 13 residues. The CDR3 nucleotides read TGTGCCAGCAGCCCAACTCGGTCGGGCACCATATATTTT. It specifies CASSPTRSGTIYF.